Reported below is one T cell receptor (beta chain). The time point denotes: cycle 4 day 1 (C4D1), after about 6 weeks of nivolumab. Brentuximab vedotin exposure varied among the patients, all of whom had relapsed after autologous stem cell transplantation. Negative magnetic selection isolated CD4+ T cells from thawed PBMCs. This sample was taken from a study of PD-1 blockade in classical Hodgkin lymphoma. The repertoire was sequenced with immunoSEQ multiplex PCR; TCRdb's copy has only in-frame clones and lacks some. The data hold tens of thousands of clones, with 90% to 95% observed a single time. The CDR3 runs 16 residues. The germline V and J ends were trimmed by 4 bases and 0 bases, with 12 bases remaining between them. Germline V gene data show CDR1 as LNHDA and CDR2 as SQIVND (reference sequence).

Sequenced here: CD4+ T cells from blood, sampled before the fourth cycle of nivolumab. The receptor was derived from a human donor with classical Hodgkin lymphoma. The chain joins TRBV19 to TRBJ1-4; D remains unclear. As DNA, the CDR3 is TGTGCCAGTAGTAGCGGCAGACCCGCAACTAATGAAAAACTGTTTTTT. It is translated as CASSSGRPATNEKLFF.